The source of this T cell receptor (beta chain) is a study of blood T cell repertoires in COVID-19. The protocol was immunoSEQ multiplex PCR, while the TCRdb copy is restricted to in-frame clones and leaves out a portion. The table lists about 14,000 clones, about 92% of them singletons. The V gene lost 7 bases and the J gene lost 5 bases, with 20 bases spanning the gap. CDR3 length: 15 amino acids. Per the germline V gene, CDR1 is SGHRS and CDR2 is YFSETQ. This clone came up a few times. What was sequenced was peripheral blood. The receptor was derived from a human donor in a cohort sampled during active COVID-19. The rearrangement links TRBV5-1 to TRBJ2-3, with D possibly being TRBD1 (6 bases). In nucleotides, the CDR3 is TGCGCCAGCTCGGGGCAGGGGTTGGGTCGAGATACGCAGTATTTT. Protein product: CASSGQGLGRDTQYF.